The rows below give T cell receptor beta chains drawn from one sample of a study of blood T cell repertoires in COVID-19. The method was immunoSEQ multiplex PCR; TCRdb's version includes in-frame clones alone and lacks a portion of them. The table records some 300,000 clones, approximately 88% of them present only once. The source material was peripheral blood. The receptors derive from a woman aged 25 to 39 who had recovered from COVID-19. CDR3s include the opening cysteine and the closing phenylalanine or tryptophan. A D gene is named only where the DNA matches it firmly. Expanded clones get a size class; other rows say once, few or many, or leave the size out.

j_gene,d_gene,abundance,v_gene,CDR3aa,CDR3nt
TRBJ1-1,-,-,TRBV3-1/TRBV3-2,CASSQDNREPEAFF,TGTGCCAGCAGCCAAGACAACAGGGAACCTGAAGCTTTCTTT
TRBJ2-1,-,-,TRBV2,CASKLDPGFNEQFF,TGTGCCAGCAAACTGGATCCGGGGTTCAATGAGCAGTTCTTC
TRBJ2-7,-,-,TRBV3-1/TRBV3-2,CASSKQGTYEQYF,TGTGCCAGCAGCAAACAGGGAACCTACGAGCAGTACTTC
TRBJ1-4,-,-,TRBV3-1/TRBV3-2,CASSPDSEKLFF,TGTGCCAGCAGTCCCGACAGTGAAAAACTGTTTTTT
TRBJ1-5,TRBD1,few,TRBV7-9,CASSAGTGDNQPQHF,TGTGCCAGCAGCGCGGGGACAGGGGACAATCAGCCCCAGCATTTT
TRBJ2-1,TRBD2,few,TRBV9,CASSMNSGGAFSEQFF,TGTGCCAGCAGCATGAATAGCGGGGGGGCATTTAGTGAGCAGTTCTTC
TRBJ2-5,-,-,TRBV5-4,CASSSGGTDQETQYF,TGTGCCAGCAGCTCTGGGGGGACAGACCAAGAGACCCAGTACTTC
TRBJ2-7,-,-,TRBV6-2/TRBV6-3,CASSYGGGAYEQYF,TGTGCCAGCAGTTACGGGGGGGGCGCCTACGAGCAGTACTTC
TRBJ2-2,-,-,TRBV25-1,CASTGYANTGELFF,TGTGCCAGCACAGGGTATGCGAACACCGGGGAGCTGTTTTTT
TRBJ2-3,-,-,TRBV9,CASSVVGTGEPTDTQYF,TGTGCCAGCAGCGTAGTGGGAACGGGGGAGCCAACAGATACGCAGTATTTT
TRBJ1-1,TRBD1,once,TRBV7-9,CASRGDRNTEAFF,TGTGCCAGCAGGGGGGACAGGAACACTGAAGCTTTCTTT
TRBJ1-5,-,once,TRBV5-1,CASSSVPNQPQHF,TGCGCCAGCAGCTCAGTGCCCAATCAGCCCCAGCATTTT
TRBJ1-1,TRBD1,-,TRBV5-6,CASSLEPPQGRRTEAFF,TGTGCCAGCAGCTTGGAGCCCCCACAGGGGCGGAGGACTGAAGCTTTCTTT
TRBJ2-7,-,-,TRBV18,CASSPPFVTSGEQYF,TGTGCCAGCTCACCCCCGTTCGTGACTTCTGGCGAGCAGTACTTC
TRBJ1-1,-,-,TRBV3-1/TRBV3-2,CASSHSDMNTEAFF,TGTGCCAGCAGCCATTCAGATATGAACACTGAAGCTTTCTTT
TRBJ2-5,TRBD2,-,TRBV5-1,CASRGLAGEETQYF,TGCGCCAGCCGGGGACTAGCGGGGGAAGAGACCCAGTACTTC
TRBJ1-1,TRBD1,-,TRBV7-9,CASSFGDSLNTEAFF,TGTGCCAGCAGCTTTGGGGACAGCTTGAACACTGAAGCTTTCTTT
TRBJ1-5,TRBD1,-,TRBV27,CASGYPGQGNQPQHF,TGTGCCAGCGGCTACCCGGGACAGGGCAATCAGCCCCAGCATTTT
TRBJ2-7,-,-,TRBV5-1,CASRGLPPSYEQYF,TGCGCCAGCCGAGGGCTCCCCCCTTCCTACGAGCAGTACTTC
TRBJ2-1,TRBD1,-,TRBV6-2/TRBV6-3,CASSYPGGIFYEQFF,TGTGCCAGCAGTTACCCAGGGGGTATCTTCTATGAGCAGTTCTTC
TRBJ2-5,-,-,TRBV29-1,CSALPGSPQETQYF,TGCAGCGCCCTGCCGGGATCCCCGCAAGAGACCCAGTACTTC
TRBJ1-2,TRBD1,-,TRBV6-5,CASSYGAGGYGYTF,TGTGCCAGCAGTTACGGCGCAGGGGGCTATGGCTACACCTTC
TRBJ2-7,-,-,TRBV3-1/TRBV3-2,CASSQAYSSGGLGYEQYF,TGTGCCAGCAGCCAAGCCTACAGTTCGGGTGGACTTGGGTACGAGCAGTACTTC
TRBJ1-2,-,few,TRBV28,CASIHIGGVYGYTF,TGTGCCAGCATTCACATAGGCGGGGTCTATGGCTACACCTTC
TRBJ1-6,-,few,TRBV4-2,CASSKNGGIEHSPLHF,TGTGCCAGCAGCAAAAACGGGGGTATCGAGCATTCACCCCTCCACTTT
TRBJ1-6,-,-,TRBV18,CASSPRRGAFYNSPLHF,TGTGCCAGCTCACCACGAAGGGGCGCTTTCTATAATTCACCCCTCCACTTT